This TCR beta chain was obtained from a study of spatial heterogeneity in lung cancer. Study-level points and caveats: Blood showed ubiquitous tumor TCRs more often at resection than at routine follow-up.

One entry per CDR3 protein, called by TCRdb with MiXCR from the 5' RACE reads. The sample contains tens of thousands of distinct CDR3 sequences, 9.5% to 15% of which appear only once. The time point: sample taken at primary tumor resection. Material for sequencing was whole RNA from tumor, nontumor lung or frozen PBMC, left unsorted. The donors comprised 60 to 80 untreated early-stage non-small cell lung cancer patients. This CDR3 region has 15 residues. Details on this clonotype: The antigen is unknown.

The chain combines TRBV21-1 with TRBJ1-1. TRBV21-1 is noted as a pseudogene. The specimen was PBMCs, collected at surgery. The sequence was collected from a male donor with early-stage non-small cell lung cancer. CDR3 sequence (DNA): TGTGCCAGCAGCAAAGAACGGAGCATGAACACTGAAGCTTTCTTT. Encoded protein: CASSKERSMNTEAFF.